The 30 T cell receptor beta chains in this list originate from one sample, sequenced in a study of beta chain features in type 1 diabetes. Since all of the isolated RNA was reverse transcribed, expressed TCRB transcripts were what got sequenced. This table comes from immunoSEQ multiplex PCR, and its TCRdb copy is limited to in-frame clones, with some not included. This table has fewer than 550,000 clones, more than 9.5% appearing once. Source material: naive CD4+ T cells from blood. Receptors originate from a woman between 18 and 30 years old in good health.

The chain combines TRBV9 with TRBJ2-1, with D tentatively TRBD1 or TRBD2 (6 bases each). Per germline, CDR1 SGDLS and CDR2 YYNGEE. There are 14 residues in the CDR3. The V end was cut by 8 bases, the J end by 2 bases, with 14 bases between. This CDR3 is CASGPGATYNEQFF. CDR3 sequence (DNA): TGTGCCAGTGGACCGGGGGCAACCTACAATGAGCAGTTCTTC.

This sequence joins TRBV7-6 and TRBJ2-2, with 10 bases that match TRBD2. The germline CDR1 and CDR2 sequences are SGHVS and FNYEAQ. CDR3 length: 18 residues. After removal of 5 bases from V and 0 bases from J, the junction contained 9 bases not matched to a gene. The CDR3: CASSNLKLAGPNTGELFF. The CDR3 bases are TGTGCCAGCAGCAACTTAAAACTAGCGGGACCGAACACCGGGGAGCTGTTTTTT.

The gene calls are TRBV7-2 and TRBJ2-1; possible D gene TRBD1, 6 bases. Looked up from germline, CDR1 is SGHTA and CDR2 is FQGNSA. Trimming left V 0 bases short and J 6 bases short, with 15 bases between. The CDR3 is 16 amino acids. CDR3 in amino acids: CASSLASTGSSNEQFF. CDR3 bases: TGTGCCAGCAGCTTAGCGAGTACAGGGAGTAGCAATGAGCAGTTCTTC.

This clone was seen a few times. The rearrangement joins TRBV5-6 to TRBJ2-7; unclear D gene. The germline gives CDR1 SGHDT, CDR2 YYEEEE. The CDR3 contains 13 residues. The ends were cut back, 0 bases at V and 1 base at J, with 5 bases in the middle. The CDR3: CASSLAMSYEQYV. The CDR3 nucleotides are TGTGCCAGCAGCTTGGCCATGTCCTACGAGCAGTACGTC.

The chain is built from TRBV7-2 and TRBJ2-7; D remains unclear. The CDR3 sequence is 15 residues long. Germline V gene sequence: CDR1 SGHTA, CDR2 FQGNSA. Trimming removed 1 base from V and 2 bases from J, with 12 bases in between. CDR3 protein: CASSLVRTAAYEQYF. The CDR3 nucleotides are TGTGCCAGCAGCTTAGTCCGGACGGCCGCCTACGAGCAGTACTTC.

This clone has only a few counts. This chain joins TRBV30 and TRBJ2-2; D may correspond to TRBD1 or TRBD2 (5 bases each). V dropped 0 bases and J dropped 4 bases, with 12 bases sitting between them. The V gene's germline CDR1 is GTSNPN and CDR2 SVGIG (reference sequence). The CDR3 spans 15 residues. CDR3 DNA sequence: TGTGCCTGGAGTGTAGGGACCCGATCCACCGGGGAGCTGTTTTTT. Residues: CAWSVGTRSTGELFF.

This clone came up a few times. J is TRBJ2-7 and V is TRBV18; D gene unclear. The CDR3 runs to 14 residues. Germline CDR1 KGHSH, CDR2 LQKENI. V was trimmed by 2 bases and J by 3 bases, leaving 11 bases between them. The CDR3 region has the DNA TGTGCCAGCTCACCAAACTGGAGTATCTACGAGCAGTACGTC. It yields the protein CASSPNWSIYEQYV.

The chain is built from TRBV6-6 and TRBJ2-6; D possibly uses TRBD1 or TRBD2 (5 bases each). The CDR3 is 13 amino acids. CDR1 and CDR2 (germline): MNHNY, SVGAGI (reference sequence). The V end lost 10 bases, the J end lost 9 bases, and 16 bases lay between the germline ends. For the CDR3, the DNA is TGTGCCAACCGGGGCGGCCCAGGCAACGTCCTGACTTTC. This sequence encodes CANRGGPGNVLTF.

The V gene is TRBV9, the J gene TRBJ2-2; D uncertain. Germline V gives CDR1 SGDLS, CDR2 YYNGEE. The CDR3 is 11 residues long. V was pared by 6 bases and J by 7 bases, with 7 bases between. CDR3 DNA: TGTGCCAGCACCCTAGACGGGGAGCTGTTTTTT. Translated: CASTLDGELFF. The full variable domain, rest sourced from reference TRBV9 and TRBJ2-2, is DSGVTQTPKHLITATGQRVTLRCSPRSGDLSVYWYQQSLDQGLQFLIQYYNGEERAKGNILERFSAQQFPDLHSELNLSSLELGDSALYFCASTLDGELFFGEGSRLTVL.

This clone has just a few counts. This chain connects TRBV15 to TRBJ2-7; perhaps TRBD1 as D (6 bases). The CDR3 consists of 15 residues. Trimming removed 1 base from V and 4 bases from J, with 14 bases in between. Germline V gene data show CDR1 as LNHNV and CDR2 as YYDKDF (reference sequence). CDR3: CATSRAPGDTYEQYF. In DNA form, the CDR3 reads TGTGCCACCAGCAGAGCCCCTGGGGACACATACGAGCAGTACTTC.

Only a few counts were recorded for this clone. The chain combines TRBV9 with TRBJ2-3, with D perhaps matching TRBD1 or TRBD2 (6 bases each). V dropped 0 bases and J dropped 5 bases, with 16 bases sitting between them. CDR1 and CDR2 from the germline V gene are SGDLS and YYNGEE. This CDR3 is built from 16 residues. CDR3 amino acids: CASSVDGGAIRDTQYF. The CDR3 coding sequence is TGTGCCAGCAGCGTAGACGGGGGCGCGATCAGAGATACGCAGTATTTT.

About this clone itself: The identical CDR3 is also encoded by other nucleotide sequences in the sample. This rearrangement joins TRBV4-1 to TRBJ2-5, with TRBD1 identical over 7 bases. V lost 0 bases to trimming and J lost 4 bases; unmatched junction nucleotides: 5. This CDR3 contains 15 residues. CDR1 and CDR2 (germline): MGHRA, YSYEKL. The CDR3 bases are TGCGCCAGCAGCCAAGAATACAGGGGTGGAGAGACCCAGTACTTC. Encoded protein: CASSQEYRGGETQYF.

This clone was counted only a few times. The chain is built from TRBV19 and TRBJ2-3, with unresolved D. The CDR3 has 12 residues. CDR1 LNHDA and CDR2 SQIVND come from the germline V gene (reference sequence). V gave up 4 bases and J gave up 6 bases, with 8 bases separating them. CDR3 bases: TGTGCCAGTAGTACCCGGGCGGATACGCAGTATTTT. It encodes CASSTRADTQYF.

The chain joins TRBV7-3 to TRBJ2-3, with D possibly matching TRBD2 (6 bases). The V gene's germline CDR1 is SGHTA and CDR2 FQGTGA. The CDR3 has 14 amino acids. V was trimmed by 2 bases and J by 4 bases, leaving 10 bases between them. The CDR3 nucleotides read TGTGCCAGCAGCTTAGGCGGGGTTCCAGATACGCAGTATTTT. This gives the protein CASSLGGVPDTQYF.

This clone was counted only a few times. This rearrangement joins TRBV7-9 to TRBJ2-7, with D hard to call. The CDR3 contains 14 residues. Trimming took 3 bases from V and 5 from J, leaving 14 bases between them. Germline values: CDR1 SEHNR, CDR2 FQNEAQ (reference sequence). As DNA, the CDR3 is TGTGCCAGCAGCTTCCTCCAAGGGAAGAACGAGCAGTACTTC. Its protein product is CASSFLQGKNEQYF.

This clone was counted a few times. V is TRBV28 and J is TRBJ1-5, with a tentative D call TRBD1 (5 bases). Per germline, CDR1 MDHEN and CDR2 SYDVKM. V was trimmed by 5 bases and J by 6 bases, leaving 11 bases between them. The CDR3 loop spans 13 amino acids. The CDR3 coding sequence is TGTGCCAGCAGTGGCGGGGCACTTCAGCCCCAGCATTTT. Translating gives CASSGGALQPQHF.

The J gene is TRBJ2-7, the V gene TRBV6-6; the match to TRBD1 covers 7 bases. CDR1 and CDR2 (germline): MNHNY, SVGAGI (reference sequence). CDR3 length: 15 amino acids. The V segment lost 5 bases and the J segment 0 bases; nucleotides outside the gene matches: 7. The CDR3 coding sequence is TGTGCCAGCAGTCTCACAGGGGTTTCCTCCTACGAGCAGTACTTC. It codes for CASSLTGVSSYEQYF.

The CDR3 nucleotides read TGTGCCAGCAGCCCTCCGGTCTCCTATGGCTACACCTTC. Protein sequence: CASSPPVSYGYTF. V and J are TRBV25-1 and TRBJ1-2; D not certain. Germline V gives CDR1 MGHDK, CDR2 SYGVNS. Trimming cost V 6 bases and J 4 bases, with 12 bases left between them. This CDR3 is 13 amino acids long.

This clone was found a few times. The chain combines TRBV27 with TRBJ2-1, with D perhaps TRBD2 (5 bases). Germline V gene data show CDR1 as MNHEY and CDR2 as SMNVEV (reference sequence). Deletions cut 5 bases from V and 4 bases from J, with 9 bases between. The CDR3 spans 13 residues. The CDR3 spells CASSLSVYNEQFF. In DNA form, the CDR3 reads TGTGCCAGCAGTCTTAGCGTTTACAATGAGCAGTTCTTC.

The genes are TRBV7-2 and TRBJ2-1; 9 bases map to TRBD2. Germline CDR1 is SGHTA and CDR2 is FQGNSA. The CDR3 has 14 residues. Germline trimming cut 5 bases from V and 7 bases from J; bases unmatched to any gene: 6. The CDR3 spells CASSRGRAANEQFF. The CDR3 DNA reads TGTGCCAGCAGCCGCGGGAGGGCGGCGAATGAGCAGTTCTTC. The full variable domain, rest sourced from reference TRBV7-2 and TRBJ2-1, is GAGVSQSPSNKVTEKGKDVELRCDPISGHTALYWYRQSLGQGLEFLIYFQGNSAPDKSGLPSDRFSAERTGGSVSTLTIQRTQQEDSAVYLCASSRGRAANEQFFGPGTRLTVL.

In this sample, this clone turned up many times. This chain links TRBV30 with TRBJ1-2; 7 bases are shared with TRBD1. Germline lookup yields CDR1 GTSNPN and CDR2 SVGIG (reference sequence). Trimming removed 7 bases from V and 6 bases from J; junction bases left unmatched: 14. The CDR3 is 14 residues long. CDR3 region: CALGTVEAPNGYTF. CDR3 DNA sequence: TGTGCCTTAGGGACAGTAGAAGCACCGAATGGCTACACCTTC.

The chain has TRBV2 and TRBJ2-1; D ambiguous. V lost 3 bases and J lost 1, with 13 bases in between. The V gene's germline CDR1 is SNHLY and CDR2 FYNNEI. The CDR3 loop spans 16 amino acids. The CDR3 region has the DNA TGTGCCAGCAGTGAGTTTGGCTACCGGTCCTACAATGAGCAGTTCTTC. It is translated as CASSEFGYRSYNEQFF.

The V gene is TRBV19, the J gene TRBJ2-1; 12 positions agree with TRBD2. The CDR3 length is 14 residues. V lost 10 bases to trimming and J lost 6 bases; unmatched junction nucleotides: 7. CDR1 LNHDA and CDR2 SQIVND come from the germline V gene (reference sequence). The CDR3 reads CATKTSGRGNEQFF. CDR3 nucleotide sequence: TGTGCCACCAAGACTAGCGGGAGAGGCAATGAGCAGTTCTTC.

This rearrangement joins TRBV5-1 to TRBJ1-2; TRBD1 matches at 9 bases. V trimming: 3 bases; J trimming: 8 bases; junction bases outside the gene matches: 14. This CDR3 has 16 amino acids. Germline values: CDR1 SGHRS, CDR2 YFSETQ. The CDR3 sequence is CASSSERGTGRDGYTF. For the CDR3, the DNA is TGCGCCAGCAGCTCGGAACGTGGGACAGGGAGAGACGGCTACACCTTC. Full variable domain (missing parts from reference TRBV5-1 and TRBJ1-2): KAGVTQTPRYLIKTRGQQVTLSCSPISGHRSVSWYQQTPGQGLQFLFEYFSETQRNKGNFPGRFSGRQFSNSRSEMNVSTLELGDSALYLCASSSERGTGRDGYTFGSGTRLTVV.

Written as DNA, the CDR3 is TGTGCCAGCAGTTCCTCGGGCAGGGGGCCCGTCGAGACCCAGTACTTC. Translating gives CASSSSGRGPVETQYF. The V call is TRBV5-4, the J call TRBJ2-5; 8 bases are a match to TRBD1. Looked up from germline, CDR1 is SGHNT and CDR2 is YYREEE (reference sequence). The CDR3 is made up of 16 amino acids. The trim removed 5 bases at V and 5 bases at J, leaving 14 bases unmatched.

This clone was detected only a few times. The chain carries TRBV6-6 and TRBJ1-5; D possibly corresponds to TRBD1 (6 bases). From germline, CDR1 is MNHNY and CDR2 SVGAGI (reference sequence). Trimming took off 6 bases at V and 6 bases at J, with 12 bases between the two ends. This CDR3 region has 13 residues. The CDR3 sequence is CASSKQGSQPQHF. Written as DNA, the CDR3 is TGTGCCAGCAGCAAACAGGGCAGTCAGCCCCAGCATTTT.

This CDR3 reads CASSSGLAGGDTQYF. CDR3 DNA sequence: TGTGCCAGCTCATCGGGACTAGCGGGGGGAGATACGCAGTATTTT. This sequence joins TRBV18 and TRBJ2-3; 15 bases are shared with TRBD2. The CDR3 is 15 residues long. V shed 5 bases and J 5 bases; nucleotides not matched to a gene: 2. Germline V gene sequence: CDR1 KGHSH, CDR2 LQKENI. Complete variable domain (other parts from reference TRBV18 and TRBJ2-3): NAGVMQNPRHLVRRRGQEARLRCSPMKGHSHVYWYRQLPEEGLKFMVYLQKENIIDESGMPKERFSAEFPKEGPSILRIQQVVRGDSAAYFCASSSGLAGGDTQYFGPGTRLTVL.

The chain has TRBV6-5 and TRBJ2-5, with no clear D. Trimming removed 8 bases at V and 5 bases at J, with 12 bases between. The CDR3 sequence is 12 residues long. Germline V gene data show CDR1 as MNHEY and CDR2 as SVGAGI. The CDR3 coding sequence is TGTGCCAGCGGCGCGCGTGCGGAGACCCAGTACTTC. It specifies CASGARAETQYF.

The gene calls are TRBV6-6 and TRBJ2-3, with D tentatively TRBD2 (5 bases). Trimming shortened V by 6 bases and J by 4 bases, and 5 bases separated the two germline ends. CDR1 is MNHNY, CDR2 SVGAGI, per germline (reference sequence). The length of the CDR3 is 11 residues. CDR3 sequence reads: CASSGADTQYF. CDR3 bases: TGTGCCAGCAGCGGGGCAGATACGCAGTATTTT.

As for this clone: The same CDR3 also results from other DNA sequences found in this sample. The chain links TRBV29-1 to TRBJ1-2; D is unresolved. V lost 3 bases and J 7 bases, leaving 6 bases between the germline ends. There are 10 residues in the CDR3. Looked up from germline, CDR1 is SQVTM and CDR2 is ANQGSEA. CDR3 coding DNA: TGCAGCGTTGAGGGTGGTGGCTACACCTTC. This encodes CSVEGGGYTF. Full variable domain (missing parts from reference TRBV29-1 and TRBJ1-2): SAVISQKPSRDICQRGTSLTIQCQVDSQVTMMFWYRQQPGQSLTLIATANQGSEATYESGFVIDKFPISRPNLTFSTLTVSNMSPEDSSIYLCSVEGGGYTFGSGTRLTVV.